Presented here are 30 T cell receptor beta chains from one specimen sequenced in a study of cytomegalovirus exposure and HLA in healthy donors. PCR involved 60 Vbeta and 13 Jbeta primers. Assay used: immunoSEQ multiplex PCR; TCRdb lists only in-frame clones, some missing. This table lists around 35,000 clones. Sequencing was done on a sample of PBMCs. These receptors all come from a woman aged 40 to 50 in good health and CMV-seropositive.

This chain joins TRBV19 and TRBJ2-4; the match to TRBD1 covers 7 bases. The CDR3 totals 15 residues. V lost 3 bases, J lost 8 bases, and 10 bases stayed unmatched. Per germline, CDR1 LNHDA and CDR2 SQIVND (reference sequence). CDR3 sequence reads: CASSIPGQVSDIQYF. The CDR3, as DNA: TGTGCCAGTAGTATTCCCGGACAGGTATCAGACATTCAGTACTTC.

The V and J genes are TRBV7-9 and TRBJ2-1; D possibly corresponds to TRBD2 (5 bases). The CDR3 loop spans 16 amino acids. Per germline, CDR1 SEHNR and CDR2 FQNEAQ (reference sequence). The V and J ends lost 5 bases and 0 bases respectively, with 14 bases between them. The DNA of the CDR3 is TGTGCCAGCAGCCGGGGTATATTAAGCTCCTACAATGAGCAGTTCTTC. Translation gives CASSRGILSSYNEQFF.

The chain's CDR3 is CASNLAGVTGELFF. The CDR3 DNA follows: TGTGCCAGCAACTTAGCGGGGGTTACCGGGGAGCTGTTTTTT. J is TRBJ2-2 and V is TRBV2; 9 nucleotides match TRBD2. V trimming: 7 bases; J trimming: 5 bases; junction bases outside the gene matches: 5. The CDR3 consists of 14 residues. Germline V gene sequence: CDR1 SNHLY, CDR2 FYNNEI. The variable domain in full, completed from reference TRBV2 and TRBJ2-2, reads EPEVTQTPSHQVTQMGQEVILRCVPISNHLYFYWYRQILGQKVEFLVSFYNNEISEKSEIFDDQFSVERPDGSNFTLKIRSTKLEDSAMYFCASNLAGVTGELFFGEGSRLTVL.

V and J are TRBV6-1 and TRBJ2-7; tentatively, D is TRBD2 (6 bases). The CDR3 spans 13 residues. Germline CDR1 MNHNS, CDR2 SASEGT. Deletions cut 6 bases from V and 6 bases from J, with 15 bases between. CDR3: CASRERDFREQYF. The CDR3 coding sequence is TGTGCCAGCAGGGAAAGGGACTTTCGCGAGCAGTACTTC.

This chain joins TRBV6-1 and TRBJ1-5; 7 bases map to TRBD1. Germline V lookup: CDR1 MNHNS, CDR2 SASEGT. This CDR3 comprises 14 residues. V lost 4 bases, J lost 7 bases, and 7 bases stayed unmatched. CDR3 in amino acids: CASSGAQGRQPQHF. CDR3 sequence (DNA): TGTGCCAGCAGTGGGGCACAGGGGCGCCAGCCCCAGCATTTT.

The genes are TRBV9 and TRBJ2-2; D may be TRBD1 (5 bases). From germline, CDR1 is SGDLS and CDR2 YYNGEE. Between the trimmed V and J ends, which lost 0 bases and 3 bases, there was a span of 12 bases. The CDR3 consists of 16 residues. This CDR3 is CASSVATGADTGELFF. As DNA, the CDR3 is TGTGCCAGCAGCGTAGCTACAGGCGCGGACACCGGGGAGCTGTTTTTT.

Frequency places this clone as medium-sized (0.01 to 0.1%). This chain joins TRBV11-3 and TRBJ1-4, with TRBD1 matching 7 bases. Trimming at V came to 5 bases and at J to 16 bases, leaving 7 bases not matched to a gene. This CDR3 is 11 amino acids long. Germline values: CDR1 SGHNT, CDR2 YENEEA. The CDR3 coding sequence is TGTGCCAGCAGCGTCCGGGACAGACGGTTTTTT. Encoded protein: CASSVRDRRFF. Full variable domain (remainder filled in from reference TRBV11-3 and TRBJ1-4): EAGVVQSPRYKIIEKKQPVAFWCNPISGHNTLYWYLQNLGQGPELLIRYENEEAVDDSQLPKDRFSAERLKGVDSTLKIQPAELGDSAVYLCASSVRDRRFFGSGTQLSVL.

The gene calls are TRBV7-2 and TRBJ2-7; 7 nucleotides agree with TRBD1. Germline V CDR1 and CDR2: SGHTA, FQGNSA. The CDR3 length is 15 residues. V lost 1 base, J lost 4 bases, and 7 bases stayed unmatched. CDR3 DNA: TGTGCCAGCAGCTTAGGGGCCAGACAGGGTTACGAGCAGTACTTC. Its protein is CASSLGARQGYEQYF. Supplemented by reference TRBV7-2 and TRBJ2-7, the full variable domain reads GAGVSQSPSNKVTEKGKDVELRCDPISGHTALYWYRQSLGQGLEFLIYFQGNSAPDKSGLPSDRFSAERTGGSVSTLTIQRTQQEDSAVYLCASSLGARQGYEQYFGPGTRLTVT.

This chain connects TRBV29-1 to TRBJ2-2, with a weak D call TRBD2 (7 bases). The germline V gene encodes CDR1 SQVTM and CDR2 ANQGSEA. The V end lost 7 bases, the J end lost 4 bases, and 19 bases lay between the germline ends. The CDR3 extends over 15 amino acids. The CDR3 reads CSAWGAGEGTGELFF. The CDR3 DNA sequence: TGCAGCGCCTGGGGGGCGGGAGAGGGCACCGGGGAGCTGTTTTTT.

CDR3 coding DNA: TGTGCCAGCAGCTTATTCCCTAGCGGGGGGGCCGTTGGGGCCAACGTCCTGACTTTC. Translating it yields CASSLFPSGGAVGANVLTF. This rearrangement joins TRBV7-3 to TRBJ2-6; 12 nucleotides agree with TRBD2. CDR1 SGHTA and CDR2 FQGTGA come from the germline V gene. The CDR3 is 19 residues long. V shed 2 bases, J shed 3 bases, and the junction held 8 bases outside the gene matches.

The chain uses TRBV7-3 and TRBJ2-1; TRBD2 matches 7 bases. CDR1 is SGHTA and CDR2 is FQGTGA in the germline V gene. The junction had 2 bases not matched to a gene; V was cut back by 1 base and J by 2 bases. The CDR3 runs 15 residues. The CDR3 nucleotides read TGTGCCAGCAGCTTAAGGGGGGGAGCCTACAATGAGCAGTTCTTC. Translation gives CASSLRGGAYNEQFF.

The V gene is TRBV7-8, the J gene TRBJ2-5; D possibly corresponds to TRBD2 (6 bases). Germline values: CDR1 SGHVS, CDR2 FQNEAQ. This CDR3 has 17 amino acids. V lost 5 bases and J lost 3, with 22 bases in between. This CDR3 reads CASSPGLLVPREETQYF. CDR3 sequence (DNA): TGTGCCAGCAGCCCGGGACTGTTAGTACCAAGAGAAGAGACCCAGTACTTC.

CDR3 sequence (DNA): TGTGCCAGCAGCTCCAGGGCCCTGAACACTGAAGCTTTCTTT. Its translation is CASSSRALNTEAFF. The gene calls are TRBV28 and TRBJ1-1; a weak D match, TRBD1 (5 bases). Germline V gene lookup returns CDR1 MDHEN and CDR2 SYDVKM. V was clipped by 6 bases and J by 0 bases, with 11 bases between them. This CDR3 comprises 14 residues.

The chain uses TRBV5-5 and TRBJ2-6; D gene uncertain. The CDR3 extends over 15 amino acids. Trimming left V 0 bases short and J 0 bases short, with 4 bases between. Germline V gene data show CDR1 as SGHKS and CDR2 as YYEKEE (reference sequence). The DNA for the CDR3 is TGTGCCAGCAGCTTGGGCGGCTCTGGGGCCAACGTCCTGACTTTC. Translated, it gives CASSLGGSGANVLTF.

The genes are TRBV5-1 and TRBJ1-1, with TRBD1 identical over 7 bases. V lost 1 base to trimming and J lost 1 base; unmatched junction nucleotides: 7. This CDR3 region has 16 residues. Germline values: CDR1 SGHRS, CDR2 YFSETQ. CDR3 DNA sequence: TGCGCCAGCAGCTTGAGCAGCCGGACAGGGAACACTGAAGCTTTCTTT. Translation gives CASSLSSRTGNTEAFF.

J is TRBJ1-2 and V is TRBV19; D not resolved. The CDR3 length is 13 residues. Trimming left V 7 bases short and J 4 bases short, with 13 bases between. The germline gives CDR1 LNHDA, CDR2 SQIVND (reference sequence). CDR3 protein: CASTSRESYGYTF. In nucleotides, the CDR3 is TGTGCCAGTACATCGAGGGAATCCTATGGCTACACCTTC.

The CDR3 spells CAWSPQGNQPQHF. Written as DNA, the CDR3 is TGTGCCTGGAGTCCTCAGGGTAATCAGCCCCAGCATTTT. This chain joins TRBV30 and TRBJ1-5, with a weak D call TRBD1 (5 bases). Trimming removed 2 bases from V and 4 bases from J, with 9 bases in between. The germline CDR1 and CDR2 sequences are GTSNPN and SVGIG (reference sequence). The CDR3 is 13 residues long.

This rearrangement joins TRBV11-3 to TRBJ1-1; D call uncertain. CDR1 is SGHNT and CDR2 is YENEEA in the germline V gene. The CDR3 loop spans 13 amino acids. V lost 5 bases and J lost 4, with 11 bases in between. The CDR3 loop is CASSTREGTEAFF. CDR3 sequence (DNA): TGTGCCAGCAGCACCCGGGAGGGCACTGAAGCTTTCTTT.

This chain uses TRBV6-1 with TRBJ2-3; tentative D call: TRBD2 (5 bases). Trimming stripped 4 bases from V and 6 bases from J, with 14 bases between. This CDR3 comprises 14 residues. CDR1 MNHNS and CDR2 SASEGT come from the germline V gene. The CDR3: CASSVDPGKDTQYF. DNA for the CDR3: TGTGCCAGCAGTGTAGACCCGGGGAAGGATACGCAGTATTTT.

The CDR3 DNA reads as TGTGCCAGTACCTATGGGGGGGGACCCTATGGCTACACCTTC. It codes for CASTYGGGPYGYTF. The chain employs TRBV19 and TRBJ1-2; possibly TRBD1 for D (5 bases). Per the germline V gene, CDR1 is LNHDA and CDR2 is SQIVND (reference sequence). Trimming took off 7 bases at V and 4 bases at J, with 16 bases between the two ends. This CDR3 contains 14 residues.

The chain has TRBV7-9 and TRBJ1-6; D ambiguous. This CDR3 contains 15 residues. V dropped 4 bases and J dropped 10 bases, with 17 bases sitting between them. Germline V gene sequence: CDR1 SEHNR, CDR2 FQNEAQ (reference sequence). CDR3 residues: CASSSRQEAWSPLHF. DNA for the CDR3: TGTGCCAGCAGCTCCCGGCAGGAGGCCTGGTCACCCCTCCACTTT.

The chain employs TRBV4-1 and TRBJ1-2, with D perhaps TRBD1 (6 bases). Per germline, CDR1 MGHRA and CDR2 YSYEKL. V lost 0 bases and J lost 6, with 11 bases in between. The CDR3 is 14 amino acids. The CDR3 DNA reads TGCGCCAGCAGCCAAGAGGTCAGGGGAAATGGCTACACCTTC. It is translated as CASSQEVRGNGYTF.

J is TRBJ2-2 and V is TRBV4-2, with 9 bases aligning to TRBD1. Germline-derived CDR1 and CDR2 are LGHNA and YNFKEQ. The trim removed 8 bases at V and 0 bases at J, leaving 4 bases unmatched. The CDR3 is 15 amino acids. The CDR3 loop is CASGTGSSNTGELFF. The CDR3, as DNA: TGTGCCAGCGGGACAGGGTCCTCGAACACCGGGGAGCTGTTTTTT.

J is TRBJ1-2 and V is TRBV19; D uncertain. The CDR3 loop spans 14 amino acids. CDR1 is LNHDA, CDR2 SQIVND, per germline (reference sequence). Deletions cut 5 bases from V and 2 bases from J, with 12 bases between. The CDR3 loop is CASSLGGTNYGYTF. The CDR3 DNA reads as TGTGCCAGTAGTCTCGGTGGTACCAACTATGGCTACACCTTC.

The rearrangement links TRBV5-1 to TRBJ2-3; the D is unclear. Deletions cut 8 bases from V and 2 bases from J, with 6 bases between. The germline V gene encodes CDR1 SGHRS and CDR2 YFSETQ. The CDR3 has 11 residues. The CDR3 DNA sequence: TGCGCCAGTTCTGTCACAGATACGCAGTATTTT. Protein product: CASSVTDTQYF.

The chain employs TRBV5-8 and TRBJ1-2, with D possibly matching TRBD1 (6 bases). Trimming stripped 0 bases from V and 8 bases from J, with 17 bases between. This CDR3 contains 15 residues. Per the germline V gene, CDR1 is SGHTS and CDR2 is YDEGEE. This CDR3 reads CASSLGPGASRGYTF. CDR3 DNA: TGTGCCAGCAGCTTGGGGCCAGGGGCGTCGAGAGGCTACACCTTC.

The CDR3 DNA reads as TGTGCCAGCAGTGGGGGGACAACCCCTAATGAGCAGTTCTTC. This translates into CASSGGTTPNEQFF. The gene calls are TRBV2 and TRBJ2-1, with D perhaps matching TRBD1 (6 bases). The length of the CDR3 is 14 residues. Per germline, CDR1 SNHLY and CDR2 FYNNEI. Trimming took off 4 bases at V and 7 bases at J, with 14 bases between the two ends.

The chain uses TRBV19 and TRBJ1-5; D is ambiguous. Germline CDR1 and CDR2: LNHDA and SQIVND (reference sequence). This CDR3 is 15 amino acids long. Trimming took 11 bases from V and 7 from J, leaving 24 bases between them. The CDR3 DNA reads TGTGCCGCGGGGAGGGTGGAGGGAACCGGGCAGCCCCAGCATTTT. As protein: CAAGRVEGTGQPQHF.

The CDR3 coding sequence is TGCAGCGTTTGGGGGGTAGATGGCTACACCTTC. Translation gives CSVWGVDGYTF. This chain connects TRBV29-1 to TRBJ1-2; possible D gene TRBD1, 5 bases. The CDR3 runs 11 residues. Per the germline V gene, CDR1 is SQVTM and CDR2 is ANQGSEA. Deletions cut 5 bases from V and 6 bases from J, with 10 bases between.

This sequence joins TRBV12-2 and TRBJ2-7; TRBD2, the table's D call, lacks a check against the DNA. TRBV12-2 is labeled a pseudogene. The CDR3 consists of 17 residues. CDR3 protein: CASRPRSLWERYYEQYF. The CDR3 DNA follows: TGTGCAAGTCGCCCAAGATCTCTGTGGGAGCGATACTACGAGCAGTACTTC.